Each of the 23 T cell receptor beta chains below was sequenced from the same sample in a study of shared clonotypes between healthy human individuals. TCRdb keeps only in-frame clones here, not all; method: immunoSEQ multiplex PCR. The repertoire includes some 1,100,000 clones, around 78% of them detected once, and roughly 0.56% sits in the top ten. The sequenced sample was memory CD4+ T cells from PBMCs. This sample's subset: CD45RA-negative fraction. Source of these receptors: a man between 18 and 35 years old in good health. Some clones in this sample may be carry-over from other donors' samples.

This chain joins TRBV5-1 and TRBJ1-2; D not resolved. CDR1 and CDR2 from the germline V gene are SGHRS and YFSETQ. With 0 bases removed from V and 3 bases from J, the gap between germline ends came to 9 bases. This CDR3 contains 14 residues. This CDR3 reads CASSLVTRDYGYTF. The CDR3 coding sequence is TGCGCCAGCAGCTTGGTTACGAGGGACTATGGCTACACCTTC. The full variable domain, in which reference TRBV5-1 and TRBJ1-2 provide the parts outside the CDR3, is KAGVTQTPRYLIKTRGQQVTLSCSPISGHRSVSWYQQTPGQGLQFLFEYFSETQRNKGNFPGRFSGRQFSNSRSEMNVSTLELGDSALYLCASSLVTRDYGYTFGSGTRLTVV.

The V and J genes are TRBV6-5 and TRBJ2-7, with 9 bases lining up with TRBD2. The J segment lost 8 bases and the V segment lost 0 bases, leaving 11 bases of the junction unmatched. Germline V lookup: CDR1 MNHEY, CDR2 SVGAGI. The CDR3 loop spans 16 amino acids. The CDR3 spells CASSYSHSGSRAKQYF. CDR3 nucleotides: TGTGCCAGCAGTTACTCCCATAGCGGGAGTCGGGCGAAGCAGTACTTC.

V gene TRBV2 combines with J gene TRBJ2-2; 10 positions match TRBD2. CDR1 is SNHLY and CDR2 is FYNNEI in the germline V gene. V shed 7 bases and J 2 bases; nucleotides not matched to a gene: 10. This CDR3 spans 17 amino acids. CDR3 residues: CASNDWTSGPNTGELFF. DNA for the CDR3: TGTGCCAGCAACGACTGGACTAGCGGCCCAAACACCGGGGAGCTGTTTTTT.

The V and J genes are TRBV5-1 and TRBJ2-5, with 12 bases fitting TRBD2. Germline-derived CDR1 and CDR2 are SGHRS and YFSETQ. This CDR3 region has 16 residues. After removal of 0 bases from V and 5 bases from J, the junction contained 5 bases not matched to a gene. The CDR3 coding sequence is TGCGCCAGCAGCTTGGGTGAGACTAGCGGGAGTGAGACCCAGTACTTC. Protein: CASSLGETSGSETQYF.

J is TRBJ2-3 and V is TRBV27; TRBD2 agrees at 9 bases. Germline CDR1 reads MNHEY; CDR2 reads SMNVEV (reference sequence). Germline trimming cut 6 bases from V and 3 bases from J; bases unmatched to any gene: 10. The CDR3 length is 16 residues. CDR3 nucleotides: TGTGCCAGCAGATCCGGACTAGCGCGGGGGACAGATACGCAGTATTTT. It yields the protein CASRSGLARGTDTQYF.

This clone occurred many times. The rearrangement uses TRBV10-3 and TRBJ2-7; D remains ambiguous. The CDR3 is 13 residues long. V gave up 11 bases and J gave up 1 base, with 15 bases separating them. The germline V gene has CDR1 ENHRY and CDR2 SYGVKD. For the CDR3, the DNA is TGTGCCGCAATCGGCGGTGGGTCCTACGAGCAGTACTTC. Its translation is CAAIGGGSYEQYF.

The chain is built from TRBV13 and TRBJ1-1; D gene uncertain. The CDR3 extends over 14 amino acids. Germline values: CDR1 PRHDT, CDR2 FYEKMQ (reference sequence). The V end lost 2 bases, the J end lost 5 bases, and 12 bases lay between the germline ends. CDR3 amino acids: CASSLNPPGTEAFF. CDR3 DNA: TGTGCCAGCAGCTTAAACCCACCGGGGACTGAAGCTTTCTTT.

The J gene is TRBJ2-3, the V gene TRBV28, with D tentatively TRBD1 or TRBD2 (5 bases each). The CDR3 covers 17 residues. CDR1 and CDR2 (germline): MDHEN, SYDVKM. V was pared by 6 bases and J by 0 bases, with 19 bases between. The CDR3 DNA follows: TGTGCCAGCAGGCTTGGGGGACCACCAACCAGCACAGATACGCAGTATTTT. Translating gives CASRLGGPPTSTDTQYF.

Regarding this clone: This may be a read error: a much more frequent sequence differs by one nucleotide. The CDR3, as DNA: TGTGCCAGCAGCTTAACGGGCACAGATACGCAGTATTTT. It is translated as CASSLTGTDTQYF. The V and J genes are TRBV11-3 and TRBJ2-3; D remains unclear. The V end lost 2 bases, the J end lost 1 base, and 4 bases lay between the germline ends. The germline V gene has CDR1 SGHNT and CDR2 YENEEA. This CDR3 region has 13 residues.

The chain joins TRBV7-3 to TRBJ2-5; TRBD2 aligns across 14 bases. Germline values: CDR1 SGHTA, CDR2 FQGTGA. This CDR3 contains 16 residues. The V and J ends lost 4 bases and 2 bases, in that order; junction bases with no gene match: 3. This chain's CDR3 is CASSSGLAGGQETQYF. The CDR3 DNA sequence: TGTGCCAGCAGCTCCGGACTAGCGGGAGGACAAGAGACCCAGTACTTC.

Note on this clone: This specimen includes other DNA sequences encoding the same CDR3. The V and J genes are TRBV19 and TRBJ2-7, with 9 bases identical to TRBD1. V was clipped by 1 base and J by 2 bases; unmatched bases: 3. CDR3 length: 15 residues. CDR1 is LNHDA, CDR2 SQIVND, per germline (reference sequence). In nucleotides, the CDR3 is TGTGCCAGTAGTATAGGTGGACAGGGGACCTACGAGCAGTACTTC. This sequence encodes CASSIGGQGTYEQYF.

V usage is TRBV5-1 and J usage is TRBJ2-1; possible D gene TRBD1, 5 bases. Germline V lookup: CDR1 SGHRS, CDR2 YFSETQ. The CDR3 contains 13 residues. Deletions cut 0 bases from V and 10 bases from J, with 11 bases between. The CDR3, as DNA: TGCGCCAGCAGCTTGGGTCAGGGCCCGGAGCAGTTCTTC. Translating gives CASSLGQGPEQFF.

The chain is built from TRBV6-6 and TRBJ1-1, with TRBD1 matching over 7 bases. The CDR3 contains 12 residues. Germline assignment: CDR1 MNHNY and CDR2 SVGAGI (reference sequence). V gave up 6 bases and J gave up 11 bases; unmatched junction bases: 9. The CDR3 nucleotides read TGTGCCAGCAGCGGAAACAGGGGATGGGCTTTCTTT. Amino acid sequence: CASSGNRGWAFF.

This clone was recorded at least ten times. The CDR3 spells CASSTGLNTEAFF. Written as DNA, the CDR3 is TGTGCCAGCAGCACAGGACTGAACACTGAAGCTTTCTTT. The chain uses TRBV7-7 and TRBJ1-1; TRBD1 is a possible D gene (5 bases). Trimming left V 5 bases short and J 0 bases short, with 7 bases between. CDR1 is SSHAT and CDR2 is FNYEAQ in the germline V gene (reference sequence). The CDR3 spans 13 residues.

This clone occurred a few times. The gene calls are TRBV6-5 and TRBJ1-2; D ambiguous. The CDR3 is made up of 15 amino acids. Germline V CDR1 and CDR2: MNHEY, SVGAGI. Between the trimmed V and J ends, which lost 6 bases and 4 bases, there was a span of 18 bases. CDR3 DNA: TGTGCCAGCAGCGGGGATGAAGCAATCGGCTATGGCTACACCTTC. Translating gives CASSGDEAIGYGYTF.

The V call is TRBV5-6, the J call TRBJ1-2, with D tentatively TRBD1 (6 bases). Germline V CDR1 and CDR2: SGHDT, YYEEEE. The CDR3 is made up of 14 amino acids. Trimming took 4 bases from V and 2 from J, leaving 12 bases between them. The CDR3 DNA is TGTGCCAGCAGCCCGGGACAAGCCAACTATGGCTACACCTTC. This translates into CASSPGQANYGYTF.

This clone occurred once. The chain joins TRBV13 to TRBJ2-6, with 8 positions matching TRBD1. Germline V gives CDR1 PRHDT, CDR2 FYEKMQ (reference sequence). The CDR3 is made up of 18 amino acids. V shed 4 bases, J shed 0 bases, and the junction held 8 bases outside the gene matches. CDR3 in amino acids: CASSSAGRGPSGANVLTF. The CDR3 nucleotides read TGTGCCAGCAGCTCTGCCGGCAGGGGGCCCTCTGGGGCCAACGTCCTGACTTTC.

This chain links TRBV5-1 with TRBJ2-7; 12 nucleotides agree with TRBD2. V lost 3 bases and J lost 0; bases outside the gene matches: 10. There are 18 residues in the CDR3. Looked up from germline, CDR1 is SGHRS and CDR2 is YFSETQ. The DNA for the CDR3 is TGCGCCAGCAGCTCGTCCGGACTAGCGGGAATGAGCTCCTACGAGCAGTACTTC. Its protein product is CASSSSGLAGMSSYEQYF.

The chain couples TRBV5-1 to TRBJ2-2, with D perhaps matching TRBD2 (5 bases). Trimming removed 1 base at V and 4 bases at J, with 8 bases between. This CDR3 is built from 14 residues. Looked up from germline, CDR1 is SGHRS and CDR2 is YFSETQ. As DNA, the CDR3 is TGCGCCAGCAGCTTGCAAGGGAGCACCGGGGAGCTGTTTTTT. It yields the protein CASSLQGSTGELFF.

The J gene is TRBJ2-3, the V gene TRBV6-5; 9 nucleotides align to TRBD2. Germline V gives CDR1 MNHEY, CDR2 SVGAGI. CDR3 length equals 16 residues. With V trimmed by 0 bases and J by 6 bases, 7 bases remained unmatched. Here the CDR3 reads CASSYSPAGGGDTQYF. The DNA for the CDR3 is TGTGCCAGCAGTTACTCCCCAGCGGGAGGTGGGGATACGCAGTATTTT.

The chain uses TRBV5-1 and TRBJ2-5; D might be TRBD2 (5 bases). Trimming left V 4 bases short and J 7 bases short, with 14 bases between. Germline V CDR1 and CDR2: SGHRS, YFSETQ. This CDR3 is 13 amino acids long. CDR3 protein: CASSPDQAGTQYF. The CDR3 DNA follows: TGCGCCAGCAGCCCAGACCAGGCGGGGACCCAGTACTTC.

Turning to this clone: Other DNA sequences in this sample translate to the same CDR3. This chain links TRBV10-3 with TRBJ1-6; no definite D call. Trimming removed 0 bases at V and 10 bases at J, with 4 bases between. Germline V gives CDR1 ENHRY, CDR2 SYGVKD. The length of the CDR3 is 12 residues. This CDR3 reads CAISESESPLHF. CDR3 DNA: TGTGCCATCAGTGAGTCGGAATCACCCCTCCACTTT.

This chain links TRBV19 with TRBJ2-2; 7 bases agree with TRBD2. This CDR3 has 15 amino acids. Germline CDR1 LNHDA, CDR2 SQIVND (reference sequence). After removal of 1 base from V and 4 bases from J, the junction contained 3 bases not matched to a gene. The CDR3 region is CASSIVSGTTGELFF. CDR3 DNA: TGTGCCAGTAGTATAGTGAGCGGGACCACCGGGGAGCTGTTTTTT. The full variable domain, in which reference TRBV19 and TRBJ2-2 provide the parts outside the CDR3, is DGGITQSPKYLFRKEGQNVTLSCEQNLNHDAMYWYRQDPGQGLRLIYYSQIVNDFQKGDIAEGYSVSREKKESFPLTVTSAQKNPTAFYLCASSIVSGTTGELFFGEGSRLTVL.